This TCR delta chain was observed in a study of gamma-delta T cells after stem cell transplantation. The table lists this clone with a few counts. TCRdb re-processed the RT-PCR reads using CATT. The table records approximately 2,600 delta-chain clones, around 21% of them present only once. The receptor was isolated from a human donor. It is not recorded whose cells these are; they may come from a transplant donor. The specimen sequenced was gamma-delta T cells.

CDR3 sequence reads: CALGEWAFLRFPRTSTGGYPPLMTDKLIF. The DNA of the CDR3 is TGTGCTCTTGGGGAGTGGGCCTTCCTACGTTTCCCCCGTACTAGTACTGGGGGATACCCCCCGTTAATGACCGATAAACTCATCTTT. V and J are TRDV1 and TRDJ1, with TRDD3 matching over 12 bases. This CDR3 contains 29 residues. The V gene end was trimmed by 3 bases and the J gene end by 2 bases; junction bases not matched to a gene: 43. The germline V gene encodes CDR1 TSWWSYY and CDR2 QGS.